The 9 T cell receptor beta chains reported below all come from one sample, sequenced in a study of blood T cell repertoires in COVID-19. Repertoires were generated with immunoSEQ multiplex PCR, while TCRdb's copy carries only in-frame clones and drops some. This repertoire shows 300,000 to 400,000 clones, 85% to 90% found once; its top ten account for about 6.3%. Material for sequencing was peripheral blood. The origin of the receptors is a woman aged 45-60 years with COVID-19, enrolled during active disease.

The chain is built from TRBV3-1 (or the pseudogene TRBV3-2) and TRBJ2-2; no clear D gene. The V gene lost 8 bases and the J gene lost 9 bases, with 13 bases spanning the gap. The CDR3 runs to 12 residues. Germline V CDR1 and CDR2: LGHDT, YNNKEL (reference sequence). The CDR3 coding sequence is TGTGCCAGCGGCCGAGGCGTCAGGGAGCTGTTTTTT. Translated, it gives CASGRGVRELFF.

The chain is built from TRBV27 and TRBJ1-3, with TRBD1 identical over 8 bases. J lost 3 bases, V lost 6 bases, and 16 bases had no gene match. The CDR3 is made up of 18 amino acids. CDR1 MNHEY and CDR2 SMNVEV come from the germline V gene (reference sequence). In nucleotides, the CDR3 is TGTGCCAGCAGCCAAATGGGGGACAGGACTCCTAATGGAAACACCATATATTTT. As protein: CASSQMGDRTPNGNTIYF.

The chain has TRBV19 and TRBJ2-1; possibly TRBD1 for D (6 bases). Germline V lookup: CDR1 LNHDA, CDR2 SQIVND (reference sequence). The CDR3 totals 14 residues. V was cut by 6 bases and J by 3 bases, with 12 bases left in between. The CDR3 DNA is TGTGCCAGTAGCTCAGTAGGGGGCTACAATGAGCAGTTCTTC. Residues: CASSSVGGYNEQFF.

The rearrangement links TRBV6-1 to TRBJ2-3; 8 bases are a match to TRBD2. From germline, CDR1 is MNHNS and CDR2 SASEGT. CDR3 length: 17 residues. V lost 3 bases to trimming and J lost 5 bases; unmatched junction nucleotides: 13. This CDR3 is CASSEKAGGLAVDTQYF. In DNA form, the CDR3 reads TGTGCCAGCAGTGAGAAGGCCGGCGGACTAGCTGTAGATACGCAGTATTTT.

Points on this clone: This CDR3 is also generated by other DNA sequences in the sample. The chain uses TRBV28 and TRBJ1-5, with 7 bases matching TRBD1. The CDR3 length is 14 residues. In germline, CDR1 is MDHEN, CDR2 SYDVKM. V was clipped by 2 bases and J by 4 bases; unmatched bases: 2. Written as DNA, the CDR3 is TGTGCCAGCAGTTTACGACAGGGTAATCAGCCCCAGCATTTT. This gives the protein CASSLRQGNQPQHF.

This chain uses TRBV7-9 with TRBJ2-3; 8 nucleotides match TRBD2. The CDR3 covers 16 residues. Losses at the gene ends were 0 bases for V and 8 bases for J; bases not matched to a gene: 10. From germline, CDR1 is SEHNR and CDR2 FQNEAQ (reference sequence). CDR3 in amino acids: CASSLAKGAGVGTQYF. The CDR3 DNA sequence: TGTGCCAGCAGCTTAGCGAAGGGAGCGGGAGTGGGTACGCAGTATTTT.

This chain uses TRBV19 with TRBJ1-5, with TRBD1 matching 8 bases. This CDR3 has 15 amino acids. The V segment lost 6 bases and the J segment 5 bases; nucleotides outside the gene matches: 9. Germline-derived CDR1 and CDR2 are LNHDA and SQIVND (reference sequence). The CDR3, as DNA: TGTGCCAGTAGGAGCGGGACAGGTGCTGATCAGCCCCAGCATTTT. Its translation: CASRSGTGADQPQHF. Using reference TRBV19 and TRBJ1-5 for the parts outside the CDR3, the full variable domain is DGGITQSPKYLFRKEGQNVTLSCEQNLNHDAMYWYRQDPGQGLRLIYYSQIVNDFQKGDIAEGYSVSREKKESFPLTVTSAQKNPTAFYLCASRSGTGADQPQHFGDGTRLSIL.

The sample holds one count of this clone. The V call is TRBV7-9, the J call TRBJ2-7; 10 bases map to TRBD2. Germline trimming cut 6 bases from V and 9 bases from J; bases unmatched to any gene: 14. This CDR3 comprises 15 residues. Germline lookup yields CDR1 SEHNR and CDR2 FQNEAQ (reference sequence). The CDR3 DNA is TGTGCCAGCAGTCCTGGGACTAGCGCTCCCGGATGGCAGTACTTC. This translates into CASSPGTSAPGWQYF.

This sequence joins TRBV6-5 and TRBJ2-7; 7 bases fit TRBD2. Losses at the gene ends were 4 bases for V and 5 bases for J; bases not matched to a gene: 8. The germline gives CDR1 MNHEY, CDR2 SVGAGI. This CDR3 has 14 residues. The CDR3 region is CASSSSGRGDEQYF. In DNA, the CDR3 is TGTGCCAGCAGTTCCTCAGGTCGGGGGGACGAGCAGTACTTC.